The rows below give T cell receptor beta chains drawn from one sample of a study of cytomegalovirus exposure and HLA in healthy donors. Using immunoSEQ multiplex PCR, the repertoire was profiled, and TCRdb retains in-frame clones only, with some absent. The table shows about 190,000 clones, with over 65% occurring only once. The sequenced material came from PBMCs. The receptor set was obtained from a man aged 18 to 29 in good health and CMV-seropositive. CDR3s include the opening cysteine and the closing phenylalanine or tryptophan. A D gene is named only where the DNA matches it firmly. The listing skips clone size in some rows; elsewhere it reads once, few, many or a size class.

d_call j_call v_call clone_size cdr3_nt cdr3_aa
. TRBJ2-3 TRBV28 . TGTGCCAGCAGTTTATACGGAGGGGCAGATACGCAGTATTTT CASSLYGGADTQYF
. TRBJ2-5 TRBV6-5 . TGTGCCAGCAGTTACTCCCAATCAGGAGGGAAAGAGACCCAGTACTTC CASSYSQSGGKETQYF
. TRBJ2-4 TRBV9 . TGTGCCAGCAGCGGACCCGACGGGAAAAACATTCAGTACTTC CASSGPDGKNIQYF
TRBD2 TRBJ2-1 TRBV6-5 . TGTGCCAGCAGTTACGTACCGCGTTGGGGGGGCAATGAGCAGTTCTTC CASSYVPRWGGNEQFF
TRBD1 TRBJ2-2 TRBV11-1 . TGTGCCAGCAGCGCCTCGAGGGGGCGCAGTACCGGGGAGCTGTTTTTT CASSASRGRSTGELFF
TRBD2 TRBJ2-1 TRBV11-2 . TGTGCCAGCAGTTCGCCCGGGACTAGATCACTCTCCTACAATGAGCAGTTCTTC CASSSPGTRSLSYNEQFF
. TRBJ2-5 TRBV11-3 . TGTGCCAGCAGCTTAGAGGGCAGCCAAGAGACCCAGTACTTC CASSLEGSQETQYF
. TRBJ2-7 TRBV28 . TGTGCCAGCAGGTCGCAGGGAGGCCTCAACTACGAGCAGTACTTC CASRSQGGLNYEQYF
TRBD2 TRBJ2-7 TRBV6-1 . TGTGCCAGCTTCGGGGGGGACATGTCCTACGAGCAGTACTTC CASFGGDMSYEQYF
. TRBJ1-5 TRBV28 . TGTGCCAGCAGTTTCCAGGGGCGCAATCAGCCCCAGCATTTT CASSFQGRNQPQHF
TRBD2 TRBJ2-7 TRBV19 . TGTGCCAGTAGTATCCAGGCTAGCGGCCACCGCTCCTACGAGCAGTACTTC CASSIQASGHRSYEQYF
. TRBJ1-1 TRBV7-8 . TGTGCCAGCAGCCCCATCGGGGTAAAGAACACTGAAGCTTTCTTT CASSPIGVKNTEAFF
TRBD1 TRBJ2-2 TRBV25-1 . TGTGCCAGCAGTGTTCCGGGACAGGGTCCCACCGGGGAGCTGTTTTTT CASSVPGQGPTGELFF
. TRBJ2-7 TRBV19 . TGTGCCAGTAGTATAGGACAGATGGCCACTTACGAGCAGTACTTC CASSIGQMATYEQYF
TRBD2 TRBJ2-5 TRBV27 once TGTGCCAGCAGTTTAGGCGGGAGTTCAGAGACCCAGTACTTC CASSLGGSSETQYF
TRBD1 TRBJ2-7 TRBV6-5 . TGTGCCAGCAGTTACTCGAGACAGGGGGCCTACGAGCAGTACTTC CASSYSRQGAYEQYF
. TRBJ1-4 TRBV5-1 . TGCGCCAGCAGCTTATCCAGGGCTGGTGAAAAACTGTTTTTT CASSLSRAGEKLFF
. TRBJ1-4 TRBV30 . TGTGCCTGGAGGTCCGGTGAAAAACTGTTTTTT CAWRSGEKLFF
. TRBJ2-3 TRBV4-2 . TGTGCCAGCAGCCAAGAGTTGACTACTTCAGATACGCAGTATTTT CASSQELTTSDTQYF
. TRBJ2-7 TRBV18 . TGTGCCAGCTCACCACCGGGGAGGAACGAGCAGTACTTC CASSPPGRNEQYF
. TRBJ2-2 TRBV21-1 . TGTGCCAGCAGTGATGTTTTCGTAAGGAGAGGGACCGGGGAGCTGTTTTTT CASSDVFVRRGTGELFF
TRBD2 TRBJ2-7 TRBV5-1 . TGCGCCAGCAGCCAGACTAGCGGGAACTACGAGCAGTACTTC CASSQTSGNYEQYF
TRBD1 TRBJ2-7 TRBV28 . TGTGCCAGCACCCTACAGGGGGCCGCCTGGGACGAGCAGTACTTC CASTLQGAAWDEQYF
TRBD1 TRBJ2-7 TRBV7-2 once TGTGCCAGCAGCTACGGGACAGGGAACGAGCAGTACTTC CASSYGTGNEQYF
TRBD1 TRBJ2-7 TRBV28 few TGTGCCAGCAGTGTGACAGGGGACTTCTCCTACGAGCAGTACTTC CASSVTGDFSYEQYF
. TRBJ2-4 TRBV9 . TGTGCCAGCAGCGTTAGGGACACGAATCTTCAGTACTTC CASSVRDTNLQYF
TRBD2 TRBJ2-7 TRBV7-6 . TGTGCCAGCAGCCGGACTAGCTCCTACGAGCAGTACTTC CASSRTSSYEQYF
TRBD1 TRBJ2-1 TRBV6-5 . TGTGCCAGCAGGTCGGGACAGCCTAGGAATGAGCAGTTCTTC CASRSGQPRNEQFF
TRBD2 TRBJ2-7 TRBV7-9 . TGTGCCAGCACCGAGACTAGCGGGGCCTACGAGCAGTACTTC CASTETSGAYEQYF
. TRBJ2-1 TRBV4-3 once TGCGCCAGCAGCCAAGAAGGCCGGCCCTCGGAGGAGCAGTTCTTC CASSQEGRPSEEQFF
TRBD2 TRBJ2-5 TRBV7-2 . TGTGCCAGCAGCCGGTTCAGCGGGAGCCAAGAGACCCAGTACTTC CASSRFSGSQETQYF
. TRBJ2-5 TRBV30 . TGTGCCTGGAGCGATCTGACTAGATCGAAGACCCAGTACTTC CAWSDLTRSKTQYF
TRBD2 TRBJ2-1 TRBV6-5 . TGTGCCAGCAGTCCCGGGACTACGTATTCCAATGAGCAGTTCTTC CASSPGTTYSNEQFF
. TRBJ2-1 TRBV4-2 . TGTGCCAGCAGCCGGACTGGGGACTCGGCCTACAATGAGCAGTTCTTC CASSRTGDSAYNEQFF
TRBD2 TRBJ2-2 TRBV6-1 . TGTGCCAGCAGTGAACTAGCGGGAGCGACCGGGGAGCTGTTTTTT CASSELAGATGELFF
. TRBJ1-2 TRBV10-3 . TGTGCCATCAGTGCCCGGGAGGGATCTAACTATGGCTACACCTTC CAISAREGSNYGYTF
TRBD2 TRBJ2-1 TRBV29-1 . TGCAGCGTTGAAAGGACTAGCGGGAGCGGCTACAATGAGCAGTTCTTC CSVERTSGSGYNEQFF
TRBD2 TRBJ2-7 TRBV28 . TGTGCCAGCAGTTTAGCCTCGGCGGGGGGAGGCGAGCAGTACTTC CASSLASAGGGEQYF
. TRBJ1-1 TRBV30 . TGTGCCTGGGCCCGTGCGAGGAGCACTGAAGCTTTCTTT CAWARARSTEAFF
. TRBJ2-7 TRBV2 . TGTGCCAGCAAGTCGGAGGGACCCTTGGGTGAGCAGTACTTC CASKSEGPLGEQYF
. TRBJ1-4 TRBV28 . TGTGCCAGCAGTCCGGGCCCCCCGGGGAGACTGTTTTTT CASSPGPPGRLFF
. TRBJ2-1 TRBV6-5 . TGTGCCAGCAGCCCCCGACCGGGAAATGTAATCTTC CASSPRPGNVIF
. TRBJ2-3 TRBV19 . TGTGCCAGTAGTCCCCTGAGGGATACGCAGTATTTT CASSPLRDTQYF
. TRBJ2-3 TRBV6-4 . TGTGCCAGCCGGCCCCAGGGGTCGGGAGGAGATACGCAGTATTTT CASRPQGSGGDTQYF
TRBD1 TRBJ2-5 TRBV7-9 . TGTGCCAGCAGCTTAGTTCGGACAGGGGGAAAAGAGACCCAGTACTTC CASSLVRTGGKETQYF
TRBD1 TRBJ1-2 TRBV29-1 . TGCAGCGCTCCTTCGGGGTGGGACAGGGGGGATGGCTACACCTTC CSAPSGWDRGDGYTF
TRBD2 TRBJ2-1 TRBV28 . TGTGCCAGCAGCCCCACAGCGGGAGGGGCGGGTGAGCAGTTCTTC CASSPTAGGAGEQFF
. TRBJ1-3 TRBV9 . TGTGCCAGCAGCGTACAGGGACAATCAAACACCATATATTTT CASSVQGQSNTIYF
. TRBJ1-3 TRBV7-9 . TGTGCCAGCAGCTCCCCTCCTGGAAACACCATATATTTT CASSSPPGNTIYF
. TRBJ1-2 TRBV18 . TGTGCCAGCTCACCACGACCAGGGGCAGAGTCAGGGTATGGCTACACCTTC CASSPRPGAESGYGYTF
. TRBJ1-3 TRBV6-1 once TGTGCCAGCAGTTCAGGTGGAAACACCATATATTTT CASSSGGNTIYF
TRBD1 TRBJ2-3 TRBV7-9 . TGTGCCAGCAGCTTGGACAGGGACACAGATACGCAGTATTTT CASSLDRDTDTQYF
. TRBJ2-1 TRBV27 . TGTGCCAGCAGTTTGGTCCGGGAGTCGTACAATGAGCAGTTCTTC CASSLVRESYNEQFF